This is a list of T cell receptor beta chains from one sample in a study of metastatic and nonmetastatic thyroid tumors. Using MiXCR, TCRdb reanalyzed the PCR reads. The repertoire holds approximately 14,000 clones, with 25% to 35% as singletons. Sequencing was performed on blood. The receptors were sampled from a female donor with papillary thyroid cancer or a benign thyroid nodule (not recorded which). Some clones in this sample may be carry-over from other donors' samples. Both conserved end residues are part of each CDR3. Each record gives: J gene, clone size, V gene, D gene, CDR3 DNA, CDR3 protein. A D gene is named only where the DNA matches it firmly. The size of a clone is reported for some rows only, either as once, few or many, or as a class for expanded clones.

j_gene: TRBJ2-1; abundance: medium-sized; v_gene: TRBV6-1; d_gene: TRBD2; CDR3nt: TGTGCCAGCAGTGGCCACCTGACTAGCGGAGACAATGAGCAGTTCTTC; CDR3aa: CASSGHLTSGDNEQFF
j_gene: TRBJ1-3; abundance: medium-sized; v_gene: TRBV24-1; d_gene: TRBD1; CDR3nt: TGTGCCACCACCCCCGGGACAGGGAGCCCCCACTCTGGAAACACCATATATTTT; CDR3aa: CATTPGTGSPHSGNTIYF
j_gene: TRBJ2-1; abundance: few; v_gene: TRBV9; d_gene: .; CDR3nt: TGTGCCAGCTCCCCTGGCTGGGCCGGGGAGGTTAACATTGAGCCGTTCTTC; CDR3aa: CASSPGWAGEVNIEPFF
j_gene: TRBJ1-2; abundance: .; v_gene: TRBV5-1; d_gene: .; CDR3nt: TGCGCCAGCAGCCCGGACACGGGGGGATATGGCTACACCTTC; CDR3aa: CASSPDTGGYGYTF
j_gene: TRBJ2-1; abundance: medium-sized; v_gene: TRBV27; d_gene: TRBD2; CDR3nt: TGTGCCAGCAGTGCATGGTCTAGCGGGGAAAATGAGCAGTTCTTC; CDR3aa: CASSAWSSGENEQFF
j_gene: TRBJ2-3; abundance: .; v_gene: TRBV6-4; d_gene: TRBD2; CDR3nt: TGTGCCAGCAGTGAGGGGAGGGCAACCACAGATACGCAGTATTTT; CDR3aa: CASSEGRATTDTQYF
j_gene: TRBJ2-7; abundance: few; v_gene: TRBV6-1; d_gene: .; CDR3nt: TGTGCCAGCAGCCACGTGCCAGCGAGGTACGAGCAGTACTTC; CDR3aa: CASSHVPARYEQYF
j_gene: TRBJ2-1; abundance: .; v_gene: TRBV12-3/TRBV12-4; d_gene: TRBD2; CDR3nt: TGTGCCAGCAGTTCGACTAGCGGGAGGAATGAGCAGTTCTTC; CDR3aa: CASSSTSGRNEQFF
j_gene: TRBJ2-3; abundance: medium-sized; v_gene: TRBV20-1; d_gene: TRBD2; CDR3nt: TGCAGTGCACCCCTAGCGGGAGTGTCAGATACGCAGTATTTT; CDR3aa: CSAPLAGVSDTQYF
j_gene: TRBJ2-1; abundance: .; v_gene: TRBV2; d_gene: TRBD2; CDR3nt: TGTGCCAGCAGTGATCCCGGGACTATAAAGCCCCCCCAACCCAATGAGCAGTTCTTC; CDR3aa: CASSDPGTIKPPQPNEQFF
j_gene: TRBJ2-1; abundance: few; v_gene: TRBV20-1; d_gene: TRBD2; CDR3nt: TGCAGTGCTGGAGCGGCGGGAGTTGACCCCAATGAGCAGTTCTTC; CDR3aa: CSAGAAGVDPNEQFF
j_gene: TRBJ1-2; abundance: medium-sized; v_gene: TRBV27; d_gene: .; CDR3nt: TGTGCCAGCTGGGGCAGGACCCAAAACTATGGCTACACCTTC; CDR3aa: CASWGRTQNYGYTF
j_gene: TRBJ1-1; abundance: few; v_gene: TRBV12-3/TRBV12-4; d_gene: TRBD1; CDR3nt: TGTGCCAGCAGTTTACGTCAGGGGGTAGCTTTCTTT; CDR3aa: CASSLRQGVAFF
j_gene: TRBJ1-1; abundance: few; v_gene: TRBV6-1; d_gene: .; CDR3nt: TGTGCCAGCATTGAGGTGCGTACGAAAGCTTTCTTT; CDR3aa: CASIEVRTKAFF
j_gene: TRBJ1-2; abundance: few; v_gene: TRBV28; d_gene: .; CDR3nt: TGTGCCAGCAGTTTATCCAGGGTGAGCGGCGGCTACACATTC; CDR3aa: CASSLSRVSGGYTF
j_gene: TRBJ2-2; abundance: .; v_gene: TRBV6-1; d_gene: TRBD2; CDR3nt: TGTGCCAGCAGTCCCGGACTAGCCGGGGAGCTGTTTTTT; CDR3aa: CASSPGLAGELFF
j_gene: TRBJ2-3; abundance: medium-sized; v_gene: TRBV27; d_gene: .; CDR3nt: TGTGCCAGCGGTGAGAGTCCCCTCACAGATACGCAGTATTTT; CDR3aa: CASGESPLTDTQYF
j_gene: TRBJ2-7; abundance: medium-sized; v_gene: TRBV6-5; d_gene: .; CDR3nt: TGTGCCAGCAGTTACGGACACTCGACTAGGCGGGGATTATACGAGCAGTACTTC; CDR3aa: CASSYGHSTRRGLYEQYF
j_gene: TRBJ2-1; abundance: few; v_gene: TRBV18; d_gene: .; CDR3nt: TGTGCCAGCTCACCCTCCTCTGAGAGGTGGAATGAGCAGTTCTTC; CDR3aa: CASSPSSERWNEQFF
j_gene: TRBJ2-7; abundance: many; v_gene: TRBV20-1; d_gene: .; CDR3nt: TGCAGTGCTAGGAGACAAACCTACGAGCAGTACTTC; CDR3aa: CSARRQTYEQYF
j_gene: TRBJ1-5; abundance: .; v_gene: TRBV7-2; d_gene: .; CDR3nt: TGTGCCAGCAGCCTAACGCCAGGGTCTTCCAATCAGCCCCAGCATTTT; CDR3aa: CASSLTPGSSNQPQHF
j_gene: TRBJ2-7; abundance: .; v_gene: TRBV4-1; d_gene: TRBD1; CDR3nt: TGCGCCAGCAGCCACCCCGGGACAGGGACCGAGCAGTACTTC; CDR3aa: CASSHPGTGTEQYF
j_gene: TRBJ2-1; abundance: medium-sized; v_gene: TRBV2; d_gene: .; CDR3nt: TGTGCCAGCAGTGAAAAGGCGGGGTTTATGGGGCAGTTCTTC; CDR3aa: CASSEKAGFMGQFF
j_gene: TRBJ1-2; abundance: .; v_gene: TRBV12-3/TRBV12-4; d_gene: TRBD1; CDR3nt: TGTGCCAGCAGTCTGACAGGGAGTGGCTACACCTTC; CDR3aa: CASSLTGSGYTF
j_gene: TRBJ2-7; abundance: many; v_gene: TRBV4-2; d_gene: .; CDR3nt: TGTGCCAGCAGTAAACGGGGGGCTTCCTACGAGCAGTACTTC; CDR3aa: CASSKRGASYEQYF
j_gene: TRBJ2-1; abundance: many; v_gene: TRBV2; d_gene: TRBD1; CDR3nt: TGTGCCAGCAGTGGAGGGACAGCATACAATGAGCAGTTCTTC; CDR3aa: CASSGGTAYNEQFF
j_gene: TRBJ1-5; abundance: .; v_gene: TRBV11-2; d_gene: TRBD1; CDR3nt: TGTGCCAGCAGCGAGCGACCGGGACAGAATCAGCCCCAGCATTTT; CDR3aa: CASSERPGQNQPQHF
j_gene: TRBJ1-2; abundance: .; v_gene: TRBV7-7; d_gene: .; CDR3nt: TGTGCCAGCAGCCGGGTTGGGGGCTATGGCTACACCTTC; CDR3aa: CASSRVGGYGYTF
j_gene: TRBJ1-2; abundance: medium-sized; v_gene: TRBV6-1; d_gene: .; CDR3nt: TGTGCCAGCAGTTCGCGGAACTACACCTTC; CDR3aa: CASSSRNYTF
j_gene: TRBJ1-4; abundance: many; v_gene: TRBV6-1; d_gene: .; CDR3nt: TGTGCCAGCAGTGAAGCCGGCCCTGAAAAACTGTTTTTT; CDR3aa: CASSEAGPEKLFF
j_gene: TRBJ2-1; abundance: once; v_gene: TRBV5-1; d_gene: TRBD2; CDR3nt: TGCGGCAGCAGGGATTATCGGACTAGCGGGCTCAATGAGCAGTTCTTC; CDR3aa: CGSRDYRTSGLNEQFF
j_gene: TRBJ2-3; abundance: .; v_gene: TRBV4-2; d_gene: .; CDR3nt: TGTGCCAGCAGCCCGGGGGCGACTGGGCTGGAAGATACGCAGTATTTT; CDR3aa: CASSPGATGLEDTQYF
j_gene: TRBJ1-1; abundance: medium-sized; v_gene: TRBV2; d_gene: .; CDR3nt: TGTGCCAGCAGGATACGGGACATGAACACTGAAGCTTTCTTT; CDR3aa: CASRIRDMNTEAFF
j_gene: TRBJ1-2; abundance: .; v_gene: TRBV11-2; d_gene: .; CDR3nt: TGTGCCAGCAGCTTTTATCTTTCTGGGGAATCGTATGGCTACACCTTC; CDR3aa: CASSFYLSGESYGYTF
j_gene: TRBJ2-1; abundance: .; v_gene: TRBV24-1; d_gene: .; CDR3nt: TGTGCCACCAGTACAACAATGGCGGCCGAGACCTACAATGAGCAGTTCTTC; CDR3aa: CATSTTMAAETYNEQFF
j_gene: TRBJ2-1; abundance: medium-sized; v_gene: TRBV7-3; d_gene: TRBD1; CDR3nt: TGTGCCAGCAGCTTAACGGGGGACAGGATCTACAATGAGCAGTTCTTC; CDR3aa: CASSLTGDRIYNEQFF
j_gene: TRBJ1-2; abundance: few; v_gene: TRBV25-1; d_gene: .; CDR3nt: TGTGCCAGCGGACTGAGGGATGGCTACACCTTC; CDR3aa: CASGLRDGYTF
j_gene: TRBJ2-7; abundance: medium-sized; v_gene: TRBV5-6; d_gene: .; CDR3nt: TGTGCCAGCAGTCGGGACACCAGAACCTACGAGCAGTACTTC; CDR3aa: CASSRDTRTYEQYF
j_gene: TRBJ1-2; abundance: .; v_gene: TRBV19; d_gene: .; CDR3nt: TGTGCCAGTGCCCCGGGCAGGGCGGGCTATGGCTACACCTTC; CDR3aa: CASAPGRAGYGYTF
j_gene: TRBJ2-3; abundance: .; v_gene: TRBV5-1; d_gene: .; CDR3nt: TGCGCCAGCAGCACCCTGACAGGATCTAGCACAGATACGCAGTATTTT; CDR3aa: CASSTLTGSSTDTQYF
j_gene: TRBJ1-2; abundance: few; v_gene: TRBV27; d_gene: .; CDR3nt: TGTGCCAGCAGTTTAGTGGGGGGGCTTAACTATGGCTACACCTTC; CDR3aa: CASSLVGGLNYGYTF
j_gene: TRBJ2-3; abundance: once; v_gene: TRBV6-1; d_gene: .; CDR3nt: TGTGCCAGCAGCAGTAAACACGCTCCAACGCAGTATTTT; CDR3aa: CASSSKHAPTQYF
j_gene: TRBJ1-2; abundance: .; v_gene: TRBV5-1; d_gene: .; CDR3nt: TGCGCAAGCAGATTGGCCGAAAGGGGATATGGCTACACCTTC; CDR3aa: CASRLAERGYGYTF
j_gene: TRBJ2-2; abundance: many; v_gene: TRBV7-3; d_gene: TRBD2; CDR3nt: TGTGCCAGCAGCCAGACTAGCGGAACCGGGGAGCTGTTTTTT; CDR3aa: CASSQTSGTGELFF
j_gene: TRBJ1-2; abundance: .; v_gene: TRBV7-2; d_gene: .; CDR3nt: TGTGCCAGCAGGGGGCAGGGATACTATGGCTACACCTTC; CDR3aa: CASRGQGYYGYTF
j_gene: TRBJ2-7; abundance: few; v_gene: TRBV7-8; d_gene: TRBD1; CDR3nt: TGTGCCAGCAGCTCCCAAAACAGGGGTTACGAGCAGTACTTC; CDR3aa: CASSSQNRGYEQYF
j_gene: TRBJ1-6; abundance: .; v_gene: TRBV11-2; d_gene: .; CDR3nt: TGTGCCAGCAGCCCGATACCGGGGGTTGTGCAGGGCTCACCCCTCCACTTT; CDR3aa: CASSPIPGVVQGSPLHF
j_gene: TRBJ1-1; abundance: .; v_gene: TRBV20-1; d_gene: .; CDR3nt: TGCAGTGCTAGAGCGCGGGAAAGGCCGGCTTTCTTT; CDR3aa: CSARARERPAFF
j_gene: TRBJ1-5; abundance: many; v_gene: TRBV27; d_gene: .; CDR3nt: TGTGCCAGCAGTCCCACCAGGGACGGCAATCAGCCCCAGCATTTT; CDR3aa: CASSPTRDGNQPQHF
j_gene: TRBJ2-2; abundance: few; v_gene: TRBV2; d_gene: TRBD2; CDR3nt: TGTGCCAGCAGCGGACTAGCGGCCACCGGGGAGCTGTTTTTT; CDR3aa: CASSGLAATGELFF
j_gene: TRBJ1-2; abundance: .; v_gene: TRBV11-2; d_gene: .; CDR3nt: TGTGCCAGCAGCTTAGATTTTCGGGGGGCCAGCTATGGCTACACCTTC; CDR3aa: CASSLDFRGASYGYTF
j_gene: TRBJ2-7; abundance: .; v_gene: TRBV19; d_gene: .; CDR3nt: TGTGCCAGTAGTATAGGGGCGGGACACAACTACGAGCAGTACTTC; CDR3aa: CASSIGAGHNYEQYF
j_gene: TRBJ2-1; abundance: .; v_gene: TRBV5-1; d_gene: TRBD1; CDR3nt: TGCGCCAGCAGCTACAATGGACAGGGAGTCAATGAGCAGTTCTTC; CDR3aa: CASSYNGQGVNEQFF
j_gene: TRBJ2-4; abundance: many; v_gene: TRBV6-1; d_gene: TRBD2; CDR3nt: TGTGCCAGCAGTGACCGGGCCTGGGGACAAGCGGGAGTAAACATTCAGTACTTC; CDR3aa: CASSDRAWGQAGVNIQYF
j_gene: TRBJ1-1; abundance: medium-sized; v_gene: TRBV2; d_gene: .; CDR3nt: TGTGCCAGCAGTGTACAGGAGATGAACACTGAAGCTTTCTTT; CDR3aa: CASSVQEMNTEAFF